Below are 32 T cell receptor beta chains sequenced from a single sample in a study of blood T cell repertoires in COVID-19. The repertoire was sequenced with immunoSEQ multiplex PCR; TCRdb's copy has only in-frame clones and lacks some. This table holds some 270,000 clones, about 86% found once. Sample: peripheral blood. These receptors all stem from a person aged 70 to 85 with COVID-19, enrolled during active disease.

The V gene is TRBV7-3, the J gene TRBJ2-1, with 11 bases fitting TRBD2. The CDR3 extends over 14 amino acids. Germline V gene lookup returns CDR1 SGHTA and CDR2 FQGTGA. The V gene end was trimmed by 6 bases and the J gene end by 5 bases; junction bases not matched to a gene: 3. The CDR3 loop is CASSVAGGNNEQFF. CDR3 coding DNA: TGTGCCAGCAGTGTAGCGGGGGGGAACAATGAGCAGTTCTTC.

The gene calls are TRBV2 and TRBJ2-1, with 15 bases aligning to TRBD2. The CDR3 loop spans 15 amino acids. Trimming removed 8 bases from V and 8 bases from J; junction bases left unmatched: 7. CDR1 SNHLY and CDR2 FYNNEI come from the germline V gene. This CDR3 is CASGPRTSGRDEQFF. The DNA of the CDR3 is TGTGCCAGCGGCCCTAGGACTAGCGGGAGGGATGAGCAGTTCTTC.

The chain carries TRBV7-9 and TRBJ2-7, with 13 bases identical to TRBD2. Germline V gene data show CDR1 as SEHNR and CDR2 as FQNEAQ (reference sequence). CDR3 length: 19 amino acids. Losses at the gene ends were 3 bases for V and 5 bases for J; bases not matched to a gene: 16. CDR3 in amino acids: CASSLDRTSGRIASNEQYF. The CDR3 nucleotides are TGTGCCAGCAGCTTGGACAGGACTAGCGGGAGAATAGCTTCCAACGAGCAGTACTTC.

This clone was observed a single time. Here the CDR3 reads CASSRRDNEQFF. For the CDR3, the DNA is TGTGCCAGCAGTCGCCGAGACAATGAGCAGTTCTTC. The chain links TRBV12-3 or TRBV12-4 to TRBJ2-1; D is ambiguous. This CDR3 has 12 residues. V lost 5 bases and J 5 bases, leaving 7 bases between the germline ends.

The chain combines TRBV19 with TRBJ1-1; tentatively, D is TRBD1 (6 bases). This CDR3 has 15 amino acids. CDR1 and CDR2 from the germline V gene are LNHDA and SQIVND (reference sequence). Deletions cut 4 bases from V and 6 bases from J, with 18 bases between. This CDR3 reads CASSNQGRAVPEAFF. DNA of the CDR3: TGTGCCAGTAGTAATCAGGGGCGGGCGGTCCCTGAAGCTTTCTTT.

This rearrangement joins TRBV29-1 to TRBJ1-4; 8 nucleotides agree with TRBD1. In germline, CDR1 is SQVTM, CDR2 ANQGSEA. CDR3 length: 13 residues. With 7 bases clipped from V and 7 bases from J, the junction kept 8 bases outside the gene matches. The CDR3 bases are TGCAGCGCCGCGACAGGGGAAGGTGAAAAACTGTTTTTT. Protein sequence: CSAATGEGEKLFF.

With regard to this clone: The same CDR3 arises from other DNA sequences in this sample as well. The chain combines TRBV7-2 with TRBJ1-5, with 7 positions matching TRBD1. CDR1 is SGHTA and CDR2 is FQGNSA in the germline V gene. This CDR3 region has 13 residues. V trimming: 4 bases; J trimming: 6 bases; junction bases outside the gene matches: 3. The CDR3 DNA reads TGTGCCAGCAGCTCTCAGGGGGGTCAGCCCCAGCATTTT. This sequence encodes CASSSQGGQPQHF.

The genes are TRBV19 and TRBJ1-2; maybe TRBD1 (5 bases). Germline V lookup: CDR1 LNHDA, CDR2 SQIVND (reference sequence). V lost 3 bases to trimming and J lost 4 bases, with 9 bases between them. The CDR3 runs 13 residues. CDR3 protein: CASSISGGYGYTF. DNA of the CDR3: TGTGCCAGTAGTATCTCCGGGGGCTATGGCTACACCTTC. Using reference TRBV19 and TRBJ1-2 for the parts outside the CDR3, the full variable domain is DGGITQSPKYLFRKEGQNVTLSCEQNLNHDAMYWYRQDPGQGLRLIYYSQIVNDFQKGDIAEGYSVSREKKESFPLTVTSAQKNPTAFYLCASSISGGYGYTFGSGTRLTVV.

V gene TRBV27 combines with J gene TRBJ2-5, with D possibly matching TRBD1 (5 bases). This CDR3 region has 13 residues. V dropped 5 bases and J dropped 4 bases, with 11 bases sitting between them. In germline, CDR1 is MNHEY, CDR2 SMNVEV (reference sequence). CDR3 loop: CASSRGNGETQYF. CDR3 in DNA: TGTGCCAGCAGTAGGGGAAACGGAGAGACCCAGTACTTC.

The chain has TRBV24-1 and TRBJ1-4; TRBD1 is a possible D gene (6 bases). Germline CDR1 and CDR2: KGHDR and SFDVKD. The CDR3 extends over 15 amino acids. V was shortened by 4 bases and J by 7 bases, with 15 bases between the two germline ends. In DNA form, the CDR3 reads TGTGCCACCAGTGACCCTTCGAGGGGGGGTGAAAAACTGTTTTTT. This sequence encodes CATSDPSRGGEKLFF.

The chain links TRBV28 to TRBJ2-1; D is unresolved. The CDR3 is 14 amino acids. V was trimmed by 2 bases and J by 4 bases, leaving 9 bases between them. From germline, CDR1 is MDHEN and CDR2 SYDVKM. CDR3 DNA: TGTGCCAGCAGTTTAATGGCACAGTACAATGAGCAGTTCTTC. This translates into CASSLMAQYNEQFF.

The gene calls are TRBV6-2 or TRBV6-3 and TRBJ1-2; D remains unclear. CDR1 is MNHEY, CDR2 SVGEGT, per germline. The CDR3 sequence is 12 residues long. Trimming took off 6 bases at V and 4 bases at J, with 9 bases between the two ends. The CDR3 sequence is CASSSSSYGYTF. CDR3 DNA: TGTGCCAGCAGCAGTTCCAGCTATGGCTACACCTTC.

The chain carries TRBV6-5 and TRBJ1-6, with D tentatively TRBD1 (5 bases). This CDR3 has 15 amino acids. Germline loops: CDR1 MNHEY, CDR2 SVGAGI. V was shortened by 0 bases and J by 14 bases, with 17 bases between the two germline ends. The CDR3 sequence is CASSYSGTPARTLHF. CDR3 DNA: TGTGCCAGCAGTTACTCGGGGACTCCTGCCAGGACCCTCCACTTT.

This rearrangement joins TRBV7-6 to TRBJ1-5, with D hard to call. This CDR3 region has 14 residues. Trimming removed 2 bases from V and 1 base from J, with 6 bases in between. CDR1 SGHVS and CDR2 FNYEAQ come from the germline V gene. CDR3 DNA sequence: TGTGCCAGCAGCTTAACGCAGAGCAATCAGCCCCAGCATTTT. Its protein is CASSLTQSNQPQHF.

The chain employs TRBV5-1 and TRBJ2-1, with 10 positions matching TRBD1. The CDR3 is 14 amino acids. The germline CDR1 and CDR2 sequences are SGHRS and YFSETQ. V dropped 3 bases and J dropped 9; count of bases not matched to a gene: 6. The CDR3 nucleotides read TGCGCCAGCAGCTCGGGACAGGGGCTCCGTGAGCAGTTCTTC. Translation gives CASSSGQGLREQFF. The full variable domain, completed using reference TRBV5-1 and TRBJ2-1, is KAGVTQTPRYLIKTRGQQVTLSCSPISGHRSVSWYQQTPGQGLQFLFEYFSETQRNKGNFPGRFSGRQFSNSRSEMNVSTLELGDSALYLCASSSGQGLREQFFGPGTRLTVL.

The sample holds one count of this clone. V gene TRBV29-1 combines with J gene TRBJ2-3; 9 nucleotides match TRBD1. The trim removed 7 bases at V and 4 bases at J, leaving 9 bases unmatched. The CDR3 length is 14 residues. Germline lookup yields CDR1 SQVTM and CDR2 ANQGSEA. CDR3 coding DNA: TGCAGCGCGGAACAGGGGGCGCGACCAGATACGCAGTATTTT. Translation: CSAEQGARPDTQYF.

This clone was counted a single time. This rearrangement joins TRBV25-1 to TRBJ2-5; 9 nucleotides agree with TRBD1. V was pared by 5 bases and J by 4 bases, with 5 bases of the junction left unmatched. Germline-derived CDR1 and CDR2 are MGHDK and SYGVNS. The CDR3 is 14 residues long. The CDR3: CASSRRDRVETQYF. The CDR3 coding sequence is TGTGCCAGCAGTCGAAGGGACAGGGTAGAGACCCAGTACTTC.

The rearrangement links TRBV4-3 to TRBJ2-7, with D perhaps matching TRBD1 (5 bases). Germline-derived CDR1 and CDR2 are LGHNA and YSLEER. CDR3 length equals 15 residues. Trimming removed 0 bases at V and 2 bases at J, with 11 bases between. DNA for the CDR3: TGCGCCAGCAGCCAAGATATCGTACAGGCCTACGAGCAGTACTTC. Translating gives CASSQDIVQAYEQYF.

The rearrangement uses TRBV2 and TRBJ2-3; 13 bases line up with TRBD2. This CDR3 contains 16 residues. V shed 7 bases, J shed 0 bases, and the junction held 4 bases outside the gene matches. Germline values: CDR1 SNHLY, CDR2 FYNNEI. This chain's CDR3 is CASKGTSGTSTDTQYF. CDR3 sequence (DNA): TGTGCCAGCAAGGGGACTAGCGGGACTAGCACAGATACGCAGTATTTT.

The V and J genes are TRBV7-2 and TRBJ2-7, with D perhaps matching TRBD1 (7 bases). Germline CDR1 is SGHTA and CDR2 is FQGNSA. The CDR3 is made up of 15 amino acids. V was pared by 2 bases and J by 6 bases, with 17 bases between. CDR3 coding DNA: TGTGCCAGCAGCTTACAGCCTACAGGGGACTCCGAGCAGTACTTC. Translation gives CASSLQPTGDSEQYF.

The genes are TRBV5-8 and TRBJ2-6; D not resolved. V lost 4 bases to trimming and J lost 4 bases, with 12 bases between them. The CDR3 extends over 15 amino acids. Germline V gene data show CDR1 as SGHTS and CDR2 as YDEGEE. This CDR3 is CASSPFGFGANVLTF. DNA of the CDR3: TGTGCCAGCAGCCCCTTCGGGTTCGGGGCCAACGTCCTGACTTTC. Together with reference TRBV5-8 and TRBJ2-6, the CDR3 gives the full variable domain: EAGVTQSPTHLIKTRGQQATLRCSPISGHTSVYWYQQALGLGLQFLLWYDEGEERNRGNFPPRFSGRQFPNYSSELNVNALELEDSALYLCASSPFGFGANVLTFGAGSRLTVL.

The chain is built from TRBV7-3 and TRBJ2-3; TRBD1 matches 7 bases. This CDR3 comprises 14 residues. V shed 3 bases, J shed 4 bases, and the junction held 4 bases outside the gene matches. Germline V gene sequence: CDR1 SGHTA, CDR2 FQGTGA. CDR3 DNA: TGTGCCAGCAGCTTGACAGGGTTTCCAGATACGCAGTATTTT. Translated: CASSLTGFPDTQYF.

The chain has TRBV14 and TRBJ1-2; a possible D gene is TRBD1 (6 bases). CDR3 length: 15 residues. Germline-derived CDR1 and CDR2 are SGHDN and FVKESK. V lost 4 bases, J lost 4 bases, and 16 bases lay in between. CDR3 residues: CASSLLPGASYGYTF. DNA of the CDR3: TGTGCCAGCAGCCTACTCCCAGGGGCCAGCTATGGCTACACCTTC.

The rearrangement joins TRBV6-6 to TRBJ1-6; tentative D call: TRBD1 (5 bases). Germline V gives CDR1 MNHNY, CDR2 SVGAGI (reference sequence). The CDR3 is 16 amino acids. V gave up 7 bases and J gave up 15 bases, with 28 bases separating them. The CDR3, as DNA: TGTGCCAGCACAAGTCGGGGGGGACTAAAATTCACGGACCTCCACTTT. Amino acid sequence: CASTSRGGLKFTDLHF.

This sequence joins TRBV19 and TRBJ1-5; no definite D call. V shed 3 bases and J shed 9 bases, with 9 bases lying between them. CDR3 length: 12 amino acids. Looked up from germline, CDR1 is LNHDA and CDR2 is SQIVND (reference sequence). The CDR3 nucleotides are TGTGCCAGTAGTATCCCCCCTTCGCCCCAGCATTTT. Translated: CASSIPPSPQHF.

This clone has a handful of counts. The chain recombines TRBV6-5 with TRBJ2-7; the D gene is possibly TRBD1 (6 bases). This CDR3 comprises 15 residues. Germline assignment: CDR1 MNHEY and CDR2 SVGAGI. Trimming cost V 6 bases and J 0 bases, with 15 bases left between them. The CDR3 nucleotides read TGTGCCAGCAGGGCTTTCCGGACAGCCTCCTACGAGCAGTACTTC. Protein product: CASRAFRTASYEQYF.

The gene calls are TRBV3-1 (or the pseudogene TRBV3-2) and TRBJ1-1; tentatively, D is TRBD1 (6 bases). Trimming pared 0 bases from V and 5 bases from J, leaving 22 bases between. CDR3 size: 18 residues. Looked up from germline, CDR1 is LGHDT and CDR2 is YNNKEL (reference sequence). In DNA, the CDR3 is TGTGCCAGCAGCCAAGATCTGGTCGGGGGGCCGGGAGAAACTGAAGCTTTCTTT. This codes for CASSQDLVGGPGETEAFF.

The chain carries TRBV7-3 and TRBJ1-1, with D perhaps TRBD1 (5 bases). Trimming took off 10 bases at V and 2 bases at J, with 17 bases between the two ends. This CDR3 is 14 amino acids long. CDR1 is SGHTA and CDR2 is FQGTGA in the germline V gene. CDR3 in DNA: TGTGCCACCTCCAGGGAGGGACGTAACACTGAAGCTTTCTTT. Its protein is CATSREGRNTEAFF.

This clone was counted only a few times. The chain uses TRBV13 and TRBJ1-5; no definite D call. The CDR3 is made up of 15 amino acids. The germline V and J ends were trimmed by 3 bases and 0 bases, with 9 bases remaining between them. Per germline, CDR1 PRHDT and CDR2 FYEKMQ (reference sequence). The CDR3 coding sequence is TGTGCCAGCAGCTTCGGAGGAAGTAGCAATCAGCCCCAGCATTTT. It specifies CASSFGGSSNQPQHF. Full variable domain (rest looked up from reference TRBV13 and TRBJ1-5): AAGVIQSPRHLIKEKRETATLKCYPIPRHDTVYWYQQGPGQDPQFLISFYEKMQSDKGSIPDRFSAQQFSDYHSELNMSSLELGDSALYFCASSFGGSSNQPQHFGDGTRLSIL.

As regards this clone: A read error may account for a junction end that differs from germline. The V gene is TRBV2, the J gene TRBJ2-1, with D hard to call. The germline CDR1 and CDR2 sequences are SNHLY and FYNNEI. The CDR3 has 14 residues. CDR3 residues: CASSDGWLVNGQFF. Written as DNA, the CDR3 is TGTGCCAGCAGTGATGGCTGGTTGGTGAATGGGCAGTTCTTC.

The CDR3 bases are TGTGCCAGCAGCCACCGACTAGCGAGTAACACCGGGGAGCTGTTTTTT. It translates to CASSHRLASNTGELFF. The J gene is TRBJ2-2, the V gene TRBV3-1 (or the pseudogene TRBV3-2); 8 nucleotides agree with TRBD2. This CDR3 comprises 16 residues. The V segment lost 3 bases and the J segment 2 bases; nucleotides outside the gene matches: 5. Germline V gene data show CDR1 as LGHDT and CDR2 as YNNKEL (reference sequence).

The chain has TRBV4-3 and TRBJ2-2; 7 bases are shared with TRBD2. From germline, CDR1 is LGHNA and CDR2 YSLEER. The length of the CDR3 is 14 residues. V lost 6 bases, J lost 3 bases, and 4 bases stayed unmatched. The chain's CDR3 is CASRGGSYTGELFF. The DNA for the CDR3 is TGCGCCAGCAGGGGGGGGAGCTACACCGGGGAGCTGTTTTTT.